This entry lists 2 T cell receptor beta chains sequenced from one sample in a study of cytomegalovirus exposure and HLA in healthy donors. Use of 60 Vbeta and 13 Jbeta primers characterized the PCR. The repertoire was sequenced with immunoSEQ multiplex PCR; TCRdb's copy has only in-frame clones and lacks some. This sample carries about 160,000 clones, approximately 79% of them seen once, and the ten largest clones take roughly 6.6%. Sample: PBMCs. The receptors stem from a man in his forties or fifties in good health and CMV-seropositive.

This chain links TRBV10-3 with TRBJ2-5, with a possible D match to TRBD2 (7 bases). With the DNA end fitting TRBJ2-7 better, the J assignment may be wrong. Per the germline V gene, CDR1 is ENHRY and CDR2 is SYGVKD. CDR3 length equals 14 residues. In nucleotides, the CDR3 is TGTGCCATCAGTGAGCGGGGGGCGGGGCGCGAGCAGTACTTC. This gives the protein CAISERGAGREQYF.

The V call is TRBV5-6, the J call TRBJ1-3; 8 bases are shared with TRBD1. The germline CDR1 and CDR2 sequences are SGHDT and YYEEEE. The CDR3 sequence is 16 residues long. Trimming took 3 bases from V and 2 from J; bases not matched to a gene: 7. CDR3 region: CASSSNQQGAGNTIYF. CDR3 coding DNA: TGTGCCAGCAGCTCGAACCAACAGGGGGCTGGAAACACCATATATTTT.